A selection of T cell receptor beta chains follows, all from one sample in a study of T cells in Graves' hyperthyroidism and ophthalmopathy. TCRdb processed the multiplex PCR reads anew with MiXCR; each CDR3 protein has one entry. The sample includes about 480,000 distinct CDR3 sequences, around 22% of them seen just once. Source material: blood. The receptors here all came from a young woman with Graves' ophthalmopathy. CDR3s include the opening cysteine and the closing phenylalanine or tryptophan. D genes are given only for firm matches. Clone size is shown for a subset of rows, as once, few, many or a class of expanded clone.

abundance: many; v_gene: TRBV20-1; j_gene: TRBJ2-2; len: 12; d_gene: -; CDR3nt: TGCAGTGCTAGTTGGGATACCGGGGAGCTGTTTTTT; CDR3aa: CSASWDTGELFF
abundance: many; v_gene: TRBV4-3; j_gene: TRBJ1-2; len: 18; d_gene: -; CDR3nt: TGCGCCAGCAGCCAAGATGTCGGGATCCTCACCCAACTCTATGGCTACACCTTC; CDR3aa: CASSQDVGILTQLYGYTF
abundance: many; v_gene: TRBV6-2/TRBV6-3; j_gene: TRBJ1-2; len: 14; d_gene: -; CDR3nt: TGTGCCAGCCGGACACACACGGCTAACTATGGCTACACCTTC; CDR3aa: CASRTHTANYGYTF
abundance: many; v_gene: TRBV18; j_gene: TRBJ2-2; len: 15; d_gene: TRBD1; CDR3nt: TGTGCCAGCTCACTTGGACAGGGCGACACCGGGGAGCTGTTTTTT; CDR3aa: CASSLGQGDTGELFF
abundance: -; v_gene: TRBV28; j_gene: TRBJ1-2; len: 16; d_gene: -; CDR3nt: TGTGCCAGCAGTCCCCGGACAGCCTCATCGGGCTATGGCTACACCTTC; CDR3aa: CASSPRTASSGYGYTF
abundance: -; v_gene: TRBV6-5; j_gene: TRBJ1-1; len: 15; d_gene: -; CDR3nt: TGTGCCAGCAGTTACGGAGGGGGGGCTTATACTGAAGCTTTCTTT; CDR3aa: CASSYGGGAYTEAFF
abundance: many; v_gene: TRBV5-1; j_gene: TRBJ1-1; len: 15; d_gene: -; CDR3nt: TGCGCCAGCAGCTCCGGACAGTCTCTGGGCACTGAAGCTTTCTTT; CDR3aa: CASSSGQSLGTEAFF
abundance: -; v_gene: TRBV6-1; j_gene: TRBJ1-1; len: 12; d_gene: -; CDR3nt: TGTGCCAGCAGTCGGGACTACCTTGAAGCTTTCTTT; CDR3aa: CASSRDYLEAFF
abundance: -; v_gene: TRBV19; j_gene: TRBJ2-2; len: 17; d_gene: TRBD2; CDR3nt: TGTGCCAGTAGTATAGGATACGCCAGCGGGGACACCGGGGAGCTGTTTTTT; CDR3aa: CASSIGYASGDTGELFF
abundance: many; v_gene: TRBV5-1; j_gene: TRBJ1-2; len: 12; d_gene: TRBD1; CDR3nt: TGCGCCAGCAGCTACGGACAGGATGGCTACACCTTC; CDR3aa: CASSYGQDGYTF
abundance: many; v_gene: TRBV20-1; j_gene: TRBJ2-7; len: 16; d_gene: -; CDR3nt: TGCAGTGCTAGAGATCAGAGGGCCAGTTCCGCCTACGAGCAGTACTTC; CDR3aa: CSARDQRASSAYEQYF
abundance: many; v_gene: TRBV27; j_gene: TRBJ2-7; len: 13; d_gene: -; CDR3nt: TGTGCCAGCAGTTCCGGACGGACCTACGAGCAGTACTTC; CDR3aa: CASSSGRTYEQYF
abundance: -; v_gene: TRBV20-1; j_gene: TRBJ2-7; len: 16; d_gene: TRBD2; CDR3nt: TGCAGTGCTTTGCCTTTACTAGCGGGGATTTCCTACGAGCAGTACTTC; CDR3aa: CSALPLLAGISYEQYF
abundance: many; v_gene: TRBV12-3/TRBV12-4; j_gene: TRBJ2-2; len: 15; d_gene: TRBD1; CDR3nt: TGTGCCAGCACCGACGACAGGGGGGGAGCCGGGGAGCTGTTTTTT; CDR3aa: CASTDDRGGAGELFF
abundance: -; v_gene: TRBV19; j_gene: TRBJ1-2; len: 15; d_gene: -; CDR3nt: TGTGCCAGTAACCCTATTCTCGGGGGGGACTATGGCTACACCTTC; CDR3aa: CASNPILGGDYGYTF
abundance: -; v_gene: TRBV7-2; j_gene: TRBJ1-3; len: 12; d_gene: -; CDR3nt: TGTGCCAGCAGCCCTATTGGAAGCTCCATATATTTT; CDR3aa: CASSPIGSSIYF
abundance: many; v_gene: TRBV5-1; j_gene: TRBJ1-1; len: 13; d_gene: TRBD1; CDR3nt: TGCGCCAGCAGCTTCGGACAGGGGTCTGAAGCTTTCTTT; CDR3aa: CASSFGQGSEAFF
abundance: many; v_gene: TRBV6-1; j_gene: TRBJ1-5; len: 10; d_gene: -; CDR3nt: TGTGCCAGCAGTGAGGGGGCCCAGCATTTT; CDR3aa: CASSEGAQHF
abundance: many; v_gene: TRBV4-3; j_gene: TRBJ1-1; len: 15; d_gene: -; CDR3nt: TGCGCCAGCAGCCAAGAGGGGACAACAGAAAATGAAGCTTTCTTT; CDR3aa: CASSQEGTTENEAFF
abundance: many; v_gene: TRBV2; j_gene: TRBJ1-2; len: 14; d_gene: TRBD1; CDR3nt: TGTGCCAGCAGTGCGACAGGGGGCCGCTATGCCTACACCTTC; CDR3aa: CASSATGGRYAYTF
abundance: many; v_gene: TRBV6-2/TRBV6-3; j_gene: TRBJ1-5; len: 15; d_gene: -; CDR3nt: TGTGCCAGCAGTTACTTCGGTTCTAGCAATCAGCCCCAGCATTTT; CDR3aa: CASSYFGSSNQPQHF
abundance: -; v_gene: TRBV27; j_gene: TRBJ1-1; len: 13; d_gene: -; CDR3nt: TGTGCCAGCATCCAAGTGGGGCGAACTGAAGCTTTCTTT; CDR3aa: CASIQVGRTEAFF
abundance: many; v_gene: TRBV20-1; j_gene: TRBJ2-7; len: 13; d_gene: TRBD2; CDR3nt: TGCAGTGCACTAGCGGGGGCCTTCTACGAGCAGTACTTC; CDR3aa: CSALAGAFYEQYF
abundance: many; v_gene: TRBV24-1; j_gene: TRBJ2-5; len: 17; d_gene: TRBD1; CDR3nt: TGTGCCACCAGTGAACTATTGCCGGGACAGGGAAAAGAGACCCAGTACTTC; CDR3aa: CATSELLPGQGKETQYF
abundance: few; v_gene: TRBV6-1; j_gene: TRBJ2-7; len: 14; d_gene: TRBD1; CDR3nt: TGTGCCAGCTCCGGACAGGGCTTTACGTACGAGCAGTACTTC; CDR3aa: CASSGQGFTYEQYF
abundance: many; v_gene: TRBV12-3/TRBV12-4; j_gene: TRBJ1-1; len: 15; d_gene: -; CDR3nt: TGTGCCAGCAGTTCTAATAGGGGTACAAACACTGAAGCTTTCTTT; CDR3aa: CASSSNRGTNTEAFF